The 29 T cell receptor beta chains given below trace back to one sample, sequenced in a study of brain T cells in children with intractable seizures. Clones were sequenced by immunoSEQ multiplex PCR, and TCRdb holds only the in-frame ones, with some missing. The table has about 76,000 clones, 85% to 95% seen once. The sequences come from peripheral blood, collected at surgery. These receptors were obtained from a boy under three years old with tuberous sclerosis and intractable seizures.

V gene TRBV24-1 combines with J gene TRBJ1-5, with D tentatively TRBD1 (5 bases). The CDR3 contains 14 residues. Germline CDR1 is KGHDR and CDR2 is SFDVKD. V shed 9 bases and J shed 4 bases, with 15 bases lying between them. In DNA form, the CDR3 reads TGTGCCACCCCGGTGCGGGGGACTAATCAGCCCCAGCATTTT. As protein: CATPVRGTNQPQHF.

J is TRBJ2-7 and V is TRBV28; D may be TRBD1 or TRBD2 (6 bases each). CDR1 MDHEN and CDR2 SYDVKM come from the germline V gene. The germline V and J ends were trimmed by 11 bases and 2 bases, with 22 bases remaining between them. The CDR3 runs to 15 residues. The CDR3 loop is CAAQRGTQGTYEQYF. The CDR3 nucleotides are TGTGCCGCCCAACGGGGGACGCAGGGGACCTACGAGCAGTACTTC.

The chain employs TRBV4-1 and TRBJ2-3; possible D gene TRBD2, 6 bases. V gave up 1 base and J gave up 0 bases, with 14 bases separating them. Germline-derived CDR1 and CDR2 are MGHRA and YSYEKL. This CDR3 has 17 residues. In DNA form, the CDR3 reads TGCGCCAGCAGCCAAGTGGGGGGACGGGCTAGCACAGATACGCAGTATTTT. Translation: CASSQVGGRASTDTQYF.

The CDR3 DNA is TGTGCCAGCAGGGGGCTGGTGAACACTGAAGCTTTCTTT. This codes for CASRGLVNTEAFF. The J gene is TRBJ1-1, the V gene TRBV7-9; a possible D gene is TRBD1 (5 bases). This CDR3 has 13 amino acids. The ends were cut back, 6 bases at V and 0 bases at J, with 8 bases in the middle. Germline V CDR1 and CDR2: SEHNR, FQNEAQ (reference sequence).

This chain's CDR3 is CASSQDGGREFEQYF. DNA of the CDR3: TGTGCCAGCAGCCAAGATGGCGGTCGGGAGTTCGAGCAGTACTTC. The chain uses TRBV4-2 and TRBJ2-7; the D gene is possibly TRBD2 (6 bases). CDR3 size: 15 residues. V was trimmed by 0 bases and J by 6 bases, leaving 15 bases between them. The germline CDR1 and CDR2 sequences are LGHNA and YNFKEQ.

The V gene is TRBV19, the J gene TRBJ1-4; tentatively, D is TRBD1 (6 bases). CDR1 and CDR2 from the germline V gene are LNHDA and SQIVND (reference sequence). The ends were cut back, 3 bases at V and 14 bases at J, with 13 bases in the middle. The CDR3 length is 12 residues. CDR3 DNA sequence: TGTGCCAGTAGTATTGGGGGCCAGGGGCTGTTTTTT. Its translation: CASSIGGQGLFF.

This chain uses TRBV19 with TRBJ2-7; D might be TRBD2 (5 bases). Germline V gives CDR1 LNHDA, CDR2 SQIVND (reference sequence). The CDR3 is 15 amino acids. V lost 1 base and J lost 2, with 12 bases in between. The CDR3 DNA reads TGTGCCAGTAGTATAGTAGAAGGGAGAACCTACGAGCAGTACTTC. Encoded protein: CASSIVEGRTYEQYF.

The J gene is TRBJ2-2, the V gene TRBV24-1; tentatively, D is TRBD1 or TRBD2 (5 bases each). From germline, CDR1 is KGHDR and CDR2 SFDVKD. Trimming took 1 base from V and 6 from J, leaving 11 bases between them. The CDR3 loop spans 15 amino acids. The CDR3 bases are TGTGCCACCAGTGATTTCGGGGCAGGGCCCGGGGAGCTGTTTTTT. It specifies CATSDFGAGPGELFF.

On this clone itself: The sample contains more than one DNA sequence encoding this CDR3. The rearrangement uses TRBV19 and TRBJ2-7; D is possibly TRBD2 (6 bases). Trimming left V 3 bases short and J 0 bases short, with 9 bases between. The CDR3 consists of 14 residues. The germline CDR1 and CDR2 sequences are LNHDA and SQIVND (reference sequence). The DNA for the CDR3 is TGTGCCAGTAGTATTGGTAGCGGCTCCTACGAGCAGTACTTC. Its protein product is CASSIGSGSYEQYF.

This clone was seen a single time. This chain links TRBV4-2 with TRBJ1-1; D is unresolved. This CDR3 contains 12 residues. The germline gives CDR1 LGHNA, CDR2 YNFKEQ. Trimming took off 0 bases at V and 9 bases at J, with 8 bases between the two ends. The CDR3: CASSQDTGKAFF. The CDR3 coding sequence is TGTGCCAGCAGCCAAGATACGGGAAAAGCTTTCTTT.

The chain recombines TRBV24-1 with TRBJ1-5; D is ambiguous. Per germline, CDR1 KGHDR and CDR2 SFDVKD. V was cut by 3 bases and J by 5 bases, with 16 bases left in between. The CDR3 covers 16 residues. The CDR3 here is CATSDTNGGPDQPQHF. The CDR3 nucleotides read TGTGCCACCAGTGATACTAATGGAGGGCCCGATCAGCCCCAGCATTTT.

The J gene is TRBJ2-1, the V gene TRBV7-6; TRBD1 matches at 9 bases. The CDR3 extends over 17 amino acids. The J segment lost 6 bases and the V segment lost 3 bases, leaving 12 bases of the junction unmatched. Per germline, CDR1 SGHVS and CDR2 FNYEAQ. For the CDR3, the DNA is TGTGCCAGCAGCTTGTTAGGAGGACAGGGGAGAATCAATGAGCAGTTCTTC. As protein: CASSLLGGQGRINEQFF.

The V call is TRBV3-1 (or the pseudogene TRBV3-2), the J call TRBJ2-2; weak D call: TRBD2 (5 bases). V was shortened by 4 bases and J by 7 bases, with 16 bases between the two germline ends. The CDR3 runs 15 residues. Germline lookup yields CDR1 LGHDT and CDR2 YNNKEL (reference sequence). CDR3 nucleotides: TGTGCCAGCAGCCCCCTGGGTAGCCGGGGCGGGGAGCTGTTTTTT. It specifies CASSPLGSRGGELFF.

V gene TRBV3-1 (or the pseudogene TRBV3-2) combines with J gene TRBJ2-1, with D perhaps being TRBD1 or TRBD2 (5 bases each). Per germline, CDR1 LGHDT and CDR2 YNNKEL (reference sequence). This CDR3 region has 17 residues. V lost 4 bases and J 6 bases, leaving 22 bases between the germline ends. The CDR3 sequence: CASSPPGWQRGVNEQFF. The DNA of the CDR3 is TGTGCCAGCAGCCCACCCGGCTGGCAGAGAGGGGTCAATGAGCAGTTCTTC.

The J gene is TRBJ2-1, the V gene TRBV9, with unresolved D. V was cut by 4 bases and J by 5 bases, with 7 bases left in between. Germline values: CDR1 SGDLS, CDR2 YYNGEE. This CDR3 region has 12 residues. The CDR3 sequence: CASSPNDNEQFF. The CDR3 DNA reads TGTGCCAGCAGCCCCAACGACAATGAGCAGTTCTTC. Together with reference TRBV9 and TRBJ2-1, the CDR3 gives the full variable domain: DSGVTQTPKHLITATGQRVTLRCSPRSGDLSVYWYQQSLDQGLQFLIQYYNGEERAKGNILERFSAQQFPDLHSELNLSSLELGDSALYFCASSPNDNEQFFGPGTRLTVL.

This clone was seen a single time. The J gene is TRBJ1-1, the V gene TRBV7-9; 12 bases are a match to TRBD1. Germline V lookup: CDR1 SEHNR, CDR2 FQNEAQ (reference sequence). V shed 4 bases and J 8 bases; nucleotides not matched to a gene: 5. CDR3 size: 14 residues. This CDR3 is CASSSGTGGPEAFF. The CDR3 nucleotides are TGTGCCAGCAGCTCCGGGACAGGGGGCCCGGAAGCTTTCTTT.

The rearrangement joins TRBV7-9 to TRBJ2-7; 8 nucleotides align to TRBD1. The CDR3 extends over 15 amino acids. Germline values: CDR1 SEHNR, CDR2 FQNEAQ (reference sequence). Trimming took 4 bases from V and 0 from J; bases not matched to a gene: 5. The CDR3 loop is CASSSGQAISYEQYF. The CDR3 DNA follows: TGTGCCAGCAGCTCGGGACAGGCGATCTCCTACGAGCAGTACTTC.

This clone was seen a single time. The rearrangement uses TRBV6-2 or TRBV6-3 and TRBJ2-7, with D uncertain. Trimming took off 2 bases at V and 7 bases at J, with 9 bases between the two ends. Germline loops: CDR1 MNHEY, CDR2 SVGEGT. The CDR3 runs 12 residues. The CDR3 reads CASSYGRWEQYF. DNA for the CDR3: TGTGCCAGCAGTTACGGGCGGTGGGAGCAGTACTTC.

The chain uses TRBV7-9 and TRBJ1-2; 11 nucleotides align to TRBD1. CDR1 is SEHNR and CDR2 is FQNEAQ in the germline V gene (reference sequence). The V and J ends lost 5 bases and 4 bases, in that order; junction bases with no gene match: 6. This CDR3 is 15 amino acids long. The CDR3 here is CASSGQGAPLYGYTF. The CDR3, as DNA: TGTGCCAGCAGCGGACAGGGGGCCCCCCTCTATGGCTACACCTTC.

The chain combines TRBV4-2 with TRBJ1-1; unclear D gene. There are 16 residues in the CDR3. Trimming took off 0 bases at V and 0 bases at J, with 11 bases between the two ends. From germline, CDR1 is LGHNA and CDR2 YNFKEQ. The CDR3 protein is CASSQDFPRLNTEAFF. In DNA, the CDR3 is TGTGCCAGCAGCCAAGATTTCCCGCGCCTGAACACTGAAGCTTTCTTT.

This rearrangement joins TRBV3-1 (or the pseudogene TRBV3-2) to TRBJ2-7, with D perhaps given as TRBD1 or TRBD2 (6 bases each). V shed 5 bases and J shed 4 bases, with 21 bases lying between them. From germline, CDR1 is LGHDT and CDR2 YNNKEL (reference sequence). The length of the CDR3 is 16 residues. The CDR3 DNA is TGTGCCAGCAGCGAACTTTCTAGGGGGGAGGAGTACGAGCAGTACTTC. Residues: CASSELSRGEEYEQYF.

The CDR3 sequence: CASSYRAGNTIYF. The CDR3 DNA reads as TGTGCCAGCAGTTACAGGGCTGGAAACACCATATATTTT. The chain combines TRBV6-6 with TRBJ1-3, with unresolved D. Trimming took 2 bases from V and 2 from J, leaving 4 bases between them. The germline gives CDR1 MNHNY, CDR2 SVGAGI (reference sequence). This CDR3 spans 13 amino acids.

The rearrangement links TRBV10-1 to TRBJ2-2, with TRBD2 identical over 10 bases. Germline V gene sequence: CDR1 WNHNN, CDR2 SYGVQD (reference sequence). V trimming: 0 bases; J trimming: 5 bases; junction bases outside the gene matches: 6. The CDR3 length is 17 residues. The CDR3 DNA sequence: TGCGCCAGCAGTGAGTCAGTAGCGGGAGGAAAAACCGGGGAGCTGTTTTTT. This sequence encodes CASSESVAGGKTGELFF.

The V and J genes are TRBV7-2 and TRBJ2-1; D is perhaps TRBD2 (6 bases). Per the germline V gene, CDR1 is SGHTA and CDR2 is FQGNSA. The CDR3 loop spans 16 amino acids. Trimming removed 5 bases from V and 3 bases from J, with 17 bases in between. Here the CDR3 reads CASSRDPGLDYNEQFF. The CDR3 DNA reads as TGTGCCAGCAGCCGCGATCCGGGACTGGACTACAATGAGCAGTTCTTC.

CDR3 sequence (DNA): TGTGCCAGCAGCTTCAACGTTGAAGATACGCAGTATTTT. This gives the protein CASSFNVEDTQYF. The chain couples TRBV7-3 to TRBJ2-3, with unresolved D. There are 13 residues in the CDR3. The V gene's germline CDR1 is SGHTA and CDR2 FQGTGA. V lost 3 bases, J lost 5 bases, and 9 bases lay in between.

The CDR3 here is CASSIDPLRNQPQHF. CDR3 nucleotide sequence: TGTGCCAGTAGTATAGACCCGTTGAGGAATCAGCCCCAGCATTTT. This sequence joins TRBV19 and TRBJ1-5; no clear D gene. The V end lost 0 bases, the J end lost 4 bases, and 10 bases lay between the germline ends. CDR1 is LNHDA, CDR2 SQIVND, per germline (reference sequence). The CDR3 contains 15 residues.

The rearrangement links TRBV6-2 or TRBV6-3 to TRBJ1-5; unclear D gene. The V end lost 2 bases, the J end lost 4 bases, and 6 bases lay between the germline ends. The CDR3 loop spans 13 amino acids. Germline V CDR1 and CDR2: MNHEY, SVGEGT. DNA of the CDR3: TGTGCCAGCAGTTACCGGGCTAATCAGCCCCAGCATTTT. As protein: CASSYRANQPQHF.

The chain joins TRBV5-4 to TRBJ2-5; maybe TRBD1 (6 bases). CDR3 size: 14 residues. The germline V gene has CDR1 SGHNT and CDR2 YYREEE (reference sequence). The CDR3 DNA follows: TGTGCAGTGACGAAAACAGGGCCCCAAGAGACCCAGTACTTC. The encoded protein is CAVTKTGPQETQYF.

The V gene is TRBV11-3, the J gene TRBJ2-2; D ambiguous. This CDR3 has 14 amino acids. CDR1 is SGHNT, CDR2 YENEEA, per germline. With 5 bases removed from V and 0 bases from J, the gap between germline ends came to 7 bases. The CDR3 loop reads CASSLDPNTGELFF. As DNA, the CDR3 is TGTGCCAGCAGCCTGGACCCGAACACCGGGGAGCTGTTTTTT. The variable domain in full, completed from reference TRBV11-3 and TRBJ2-2, reads EAGVVQSPRYKIIEKKQPVAFWCNPISGHNTLYWYLQNLGQGPELLIRYENEEAVDDSQLPKDRFSAERLKGVDSTLKIQPAELGDSAVYLCASSLDPNTGELFFGEGSRLTVL.